The 27 T cell receptor beta chains given below trace back to one sample, sequenced in a study of cytomegalovirus exposure and HLA in healthy donors. The PCR used 60 Vbeta and 13 Jbeta primers. Libraries were prepared by immunoSEQ multiplex PCR; TCRdb keeps only in-frame clonotypes and omits some of them. This repertoire shows 140,000 to 150,000 clones, approximately 80% found once; its top ten account for around 3.7%. The specimen was PBMCs. The receptors originated from a male donor in good health and CMV-seronegative.

V usage is TRBV4-1 and J usage is TRBJ2-5; no clear D gene. V lost 0 bases and J lost 3, with 5 bases in between. The V gene's germline CDR1 is MGHRA and CDR2 YSYEKL. The CDR3 runs to 13 residues. The CDR3 DNA follows: TGCGCCAGCAGCCAAGACTTCGAAGAGACCCAGTACTTC. Its protein is CASSQDFEETQYF.

The rearrangement uses TRBV25-1 and TRBJ2-7, with D possibly being TRBD1 (5 bases). Trimming removed 7 bases at V and 0 bases at J, with 13 bases between. The CDR3 sequence is 14 residues long. Germline V lookup: CDR1 MGHDK, CDR2 SYGVNS. CDR3 in amino acids: CASTQGSSSYEQYF. In DNA form, the CDR3 reads TGTGCCAGCACCCAGGGATCGAGCTCCTACGAGCAGTACTTC.

This clone was seen a handful of times. The V and J genes are TRBV5-1 and TRBJ2-5; 13 bases map to TRBD2. Germline values: CDR1 SGHRS, CDR2 YFSETQ. Trimming cost V 8 bases and J 6 bases; bases outside gene matches: 16. The CDR3 has 17 amino acids. The CDR3 loop is CASKFGLAGVESKTQYF. In DNA, the CDR3 is TGCGCCAGTAAATTCGGACTAGCGGGAGTTGAGTCGAAGACCCAGTACTTC.

The chain has TRBV11-2 and TRBJ2-1, with 14 positions matching TRBD2. The V segment lost 2 bases and the J segment 9 bases; nucleotides outside the gene matches: 3. This CDR3 spans 15 amino acids. CDR1 is SGHAT, CDR2 FQNNGV, per germline. DNA of the CDR3: TGTGCCAGCAGCTTATCGGGGACTAGCGGGAGTGAGCAGTTCTTC. This sequence encodes CASSLSGTSGSEQFF. The variable domain in full, with the rest retrieved from reference TRBV11-2 and TRBJ2-1, is EAGVAQSPRYKIIEKRQSVAFWCNPISGHATLYWYQQILGQGPKLLIQFQNNGVVDDSQLPKDRFSAERLKGVDSTLKIQPAKLEDSAVYLCASSLSGTSGSEQFFGPGTRLTVL.

The chain is built from TRBV27 and TRBJ2-7; D might be TRBD1 (6 bases). V lost 2 bases and J lost 6, with 11 bases in between. Germline V gene data show CDR1 as MNHEY and CDR2 as SMNVEV (reference sequence). The CDR3 runs 13 residues. The CDR3 DNA follows: TGTGCCAGCAGTTTAACGACAGGAGGCGAGCAGTACTTC. Translated, it gives CASSLTTGGEQYF.

This chain links TRBV10-2 with TRBJ2-7; 7 nucleotides match TRBD1. The trim removed 4 bases at V and 2 bases at J, leaving 5 bases unmatched. The CDR3 totals 14 residues. The germline V gene encodes CDR1 WSHSY and CDR2 SAAADI. The CDR3 nucleotides are TGCGCCAGCAGTGGGGGGACAGCGACCTACGAGCAGTACTTC. The encoded protein is CASSGGTATYEQYF.

The genes are TRBV10-2 and TRBJ1-2; TRBD1 matches 10 bases. V shed 3 bases, J shed 7 bases, and the junction held 8 bases outside the gene matches. The CDR3 covers 15 residues. Germline loops: CDR1 WSHSY, CDR2 SAAADI. The CDR3 region has the DNA TGCGCCAGCAGTGACCCGGGACAGGGGAGGGGTGGCTACACCTTC. It encodes CASSDPGQGRGGYTF.

CDR3 amino acids: CASSRDLSSYEQYF. In DNA, the CDR3 is TGTGCCAGCTCCCGGGACTTGAGCTCCTACGAGCAGTACTTC. V gene TRBV18 combines with J gene TRBJ2-7, with D maybe TRBD2 (6 bases). V was cut by 6 bases and J by 0 bases, with 12 bases left in between. The CDR3 loop spans 14 amino acids. Germline V gene lookup returns CDR1 KGHSH and CDR2 LQKENI.

The rearrangement links TRBV7-9 to TRBJ2-1; D may be TRBD1 (5 bases). V gave up 2 bases and J gave up 10 bases, with 6 bases separating them. This CDR3 spans 11 amino acids. The germline V gene has CDR1 SEHNR and CDR2 FQNEAQ (reference sequence). The CDR3 loop is CASSLKGEQFF. CDR3 in DNA: TGTGCCAGCAGCTTAAAGGGGGAGCAGTTCTTC.

The J gene is TRBJ2-7, the V gene TRBV10-3; TRBD1 agrees at 8 bases. The germline CDR1 and CDR2 sequences are ENHRY and SYGVKD. Germline trimming cut 0 bases from V and 7 bases from J; bases unmatched to any gene: 8. This CDR3 spans 15 amino acids. Here the CDR3 reads CAISESGQGPREQYF. In nucleotides, the CDR3 is TGTGCCATCAGTGAGTCAGGACAGGGACCGCGGGAGCAGTACTTC.

This rearrangement joins TRBV9 to TRBJ2-7, with 7 bases identical to TRBD2. The V gene end was trimmed by 0 bases and the J gene end by 3 bases; junction bases not matched to a gene: 6. Germline V gene sequence: CDR1 SGDLS, CDR2 YYNGEE. The CDR3 contains 15 residues. Written as DNA, the CDR3 is TGTGCCAGCAGCGTAGTGGACGGGGGGAACTACGAGCAGTACTTC. Its protein product is CASSVVDGGNYEQYF.

The CDR3 here is CASRNFGGGNSPLHF. The CDR3 region has the DNA TGTGCCAGCCGCAACTTCGGTGGAGGAAATTCACCCCTCCACTTT. The chain combines TRBV27 with TRBJ1-6; D remains unclear. The CDR3 totals 15 residues. V lost 8 bases, J lost 7 bases, and 18 bases lay in between. CDR1 MNHEY and CDR2 SMNVEV come from the germline V gene (reference sequence).

This sequence joins TRBV18 and TRBJ1-4; perhaps TRBD1 as D (6 bases). Per germline, CDR1 KGHSH and CDR2 LQKENI. The CDR3 has 14 amino acids. The V end was cut by 4 bases, the J end by 8 bases, with 14 bases between. As DNA, the CDR3 is TGTGCCAGCTCACGAGTACAGGGTACCGAAAAACTGTTTTTT. This codes for CASSRVQGTEKLFF.

The chain combines TRBV6-5 with TRBJ2-3; D may be TRBD1 (8 bases). Germline CDR1 MNHEY, CDR2 SVGAGI. V was clipped by 4 bases and J by 13 bases, with 15 bases between them. The CDR3 spans 12 residues. CDR3 sequence reads: CASSSRTGTKYF. CDR3 coding DNA: TGTGCCAGCAGTTCCAGGACAGGGACTAAGTATTTT.

The genes are TRBV6-1 and TRBJ2-7, with D tentatively TRBD2 (6 bases). Trimming left V 7 bases short and J 3 bases short, with 19 bases between. The CDR3 is 15 residues long. The germline V gene has CDR1 MNHNS and CDR2 SASEGT. The CDR3, as DNA: TGTGCCAGCAATACCGGGACTCAACCCAGCTACGAGCAGTACTTC. This translates into CASNTGTQPSYEQYF.

The rearrangement links TRBV7-2 to TRBJ2-7; TRBD2 agrees at 8 bases. The CDR3 contains 14 residues. Germline CDR1 reads SGHTA; CDR2 reads FQGNSA. V lost 5 bases, J lost 4 bases, and 7 bases stayed unmatched. The CDR3 region is CASSPSGSRYEQYF. In nucleotides, the CDR3 is TGTGCCAGCAGCCCAAGCGGGAGCCGGTACGAGCAGTACTTC.

The chain recombines TRBV15 with TRBJ2-7; possibly TRBD1 for D (5 bases). V was cut by 3 bases and J by 4 bases, with 13 bases left in between. The CDR3 loop spans 14 amino acids. Germline V gene lookup returns CDR1 LNHNV and CDR2 YYDKDF (reference sequence). The CDR3 sequence: CATSSRESGYEQYF. CDR3 DNA: TGTGCCACCAGCAGCAGGGAATCGGGTTACGAGCAGTACTTC.

The CDR3 DNA reads as TGTGCCAGTAGTGTAGCCGGGATCCTCAATGAGCAGTTCTTC. Translating it yields CASSVAGILNEQFF. This chain links TRBV19 with TRBJ2-1, with D possibly matching TRBD2 (5 bases). CDR3 length: 14 amino acids. Germline CDR1 and CDR2: LNHDA and SQIVND (reference sequence). V lost 5 bases to trimming and J lost 6 bases, with 14 bases between them.

A few counts support this clone. The chain carries TRBV18 and TRBJ2-5; 9 nucleotides agree with TRBD1. Germline trimming cut 6 bases from V and 5 bases from J; bases unmatched to any gene: 10. CDR3 length: 15 amino acids. From germline, CDR1 is KGHSH and CDR2 LQKENI. CDR3 DNA: TGTGCCAGCTCGCAGACAGGGGGTAACGAGGAGACCCAGTACTTC. Protein sequence: CASSQTGGNEETQYF.

The genes are TRBV30 and TRBJ1-5, with D perhaps matching TRBD1 (6 bases). The CDR3 is 14 residues long. The ends were cut back, 2 bases at V and 7 bases at J, with 15 bases in the middle. CDR1 and CDR2 from the germline V gene are GTSNPN and SVGIG (reference sequence). Here the CDR3 reads CAWSSQGNGQPQHF. CDR3 in DNA: TGTGCCTGGAGTTCACAGGGTAACGGGCAGCCCCAGCATTTT.

The rearrangement uses TRBV5-1 and TRBJ2-7; 9 bases are a match to TRBD1. The CDR3 is 15 residues long. Germline V gene sequence: CDR1 SGHRS, CDR2 YFSETQ. J gave up 4 bases and V 0 bases, and 5 bases lay outside the gene matches. Here the CDR3 reads CASSLGGGQGYEQYF. Written as DNA, the CDR3 is TGCGCCAGCAGCTTGGGGGGGGGACAGGGTTACGAGCAGTACTTC.

Only one count was recorded for this clone. The chain couples TRBV6-4 to TRBJ2-1; 14 bases map to TRBD2. This CDR3 has 15 residues. In germline, CDR1 is MRHNA, CDR2 SNTAGT. Unmatched junction bases numbered 3, after V lost 2 bases and J lost 9 bases. CDR3: CASSDGTSGSSEQFF. CDR3 sequence (DNA): TGTGCCAGCAGTGACGGGACTAGCGGGAGCAGTGAGCAGTTCTTC.

The CDR3 protein is CASSLALAGGNEQFF. CDR3 in DNA: TGTGCCAGCAGCTTAGCGCTAGCGGGGGGCAATGAGCAGTTCTTC. The chain employs TRBV7-2 and TRBJ2-1; 11 bases align to TRBD2. V lost 0 bases, J lost 6 bases, and 1 base stayed unmatched. The germline gives CDR1 SGHTA, CDR2 FQGNSA. CDR3 length equals 15 residues.

This chain connects TRBV5-1 to TRBJ2-7; 7 positions agree with TRBD2. CDR3 length: 13 amino acids. The trim removed 1 base at V and 9 bases at J, leaving 7 bases unmatched. Germline CDR1 reads SGHRS; CDR2 reads YFSETQ. This chain's CDR3 is CASSLRGGEGQYF. The CDR3 DNA reads TGCGCCAGCAGCTTGCGGGGAGGGGAGGGGCAGTACTTC.

This clone was observed a few times. J is TRBJ2-5 and V is TRBV7-9; TRBD2 agrees at 7 bases. The CDR3 length is 14 residues. Germline V CDR1 and CDR2: SEHNR, FQNEAQ (reference sequence). Losses at the gene ends were 4 bases for V and 2 bases for J; bases not matched to a gene: 4. The CDR3 nucleotides are TGTGCCAGCAGCTCGGGGACTACTCAAGAGACCCAGTACTTC. This encodes CASSSGTTQETQYF.

The chain has TRBV7-9 and TRBJ2-5; D may be TRBD1 (5 bases). CDR1 SEHNR and CDR2 FQNEAQ come from the germline V gene (reference sequence). V was clipped by 5 bases and J by 2 bases, with 15 bases between them. The CDR3 is 15 amino acids. CDR3 nucleotide sequence: TGTGCCAGCAGCCCAGGGTCCGCCGCTCAAGAGACCCAGTACTTC. Translated: CASSPGSAAQETQYF.

This chain links TRBV13 with TRBJ2-7; tentative D call: TRBD1 (5 bases). Trimming took 2 bases from V and 2 from J, leaving 10 bases between them. Germline-derived CDR1 and CDR2 are PRHDT and FYEKMQ (reference sequence). CDR3 size: 14 residues. The CDR3 protein is CASSLLTGPYEQYF. CDR3 DNA: TGTGCCAGCAGCTTATTAACAGGTCCCTACGAGCAGTACTTC.